This TCR beta chain emerged from a study of T cells after yellow fever vaccination. As for the study in general: Each low-cell-number fraction was prepared by means of SMART-Seq v4 Ultra Low Input.

TCR cDNA was made by 5'RACE template switching, adding a universal primer site and UMIs. A single record per CDR3 protein comes from TCRdb applying MiXCR to the 5' RACE reads. The sample contains some 100,000 distinct CDR3 sequences, under 9% of which appear only once. V was pared by 8 bases and J by 6 bases, with 11 bases between. The CDR3 extends over 12 amino acids. This clonotype appeared many times. Source: CD8+ T cells not binding an NS4B(214-222) dextramer, sorted from PBMCs, taken around 15 days after the first yellow fever vaccination. The chain employs TRBV12-3 or TRBV12-4 and TRBJ2-1; D gene ambiguous. The TCR comes from a man between 18 and 29 years old who received the YFV17D yellow fever vaccine. This chain's CDR3 is CASLGRTNEQFF. In DNA form, the CDR3 reads TGTGCCAGCCTAGGGCGGACCAATGAGCAGTTCTTC.